The next 15 T cell receptor beta chains were all read from a single sample in a study of CD8 T cells in acute hepatitis C reinfection. The method was immunoSEQ multiplex PCR; TCRdb's version includes in-frame clones alone and lacks a portion of them. The sample comprises 35,000 to 40,000 clones, 80% to 90% of which are singletons, and roughly 0.51% rests with the top ten. Indicated time point: naive CD8 control sorted from an acute-time-point sample. Sequencing used naive CD8+ T cells from PBMCs. Receptor source: a man aged 25-45 years with chronic hepatitis C.

CDR3 DNA: TGTGCCAGTAGTACCGCCCATCATAGACAGTTAGGTCCTAACTATGGCTACACCTTC. It encodes CASSTAHHRQLGPNYGYTF. The chain employs TRBV19 and TRBJ1-2, with D perhaps matching TRBD1 (5 bases). Trimming cost V 4 bases and J 0 bases, with 24 bases left between them. CDR1 and CDR2 from the germline V gene are LNHDA and SQIVND (reference sequence). The CDR3 covers 19 residues.

The chain combines TRBV7-6 with TRBJ2-1; the match to TRBD2 covers 13 bases. Trimming removed 4 bases from V and 10 bases from J; junction bases left unmatched: 7. The CDR3 runs to 15 residues. Germline CDR1 is SGHVS and CDR2 is FNYEAQ. The CDR3 nucleotides are TGTGCCAGCAGCTCGGGACTAGCGGGAACGTACGAGCAGTTCTTC. It encodes CASSSGLAGTYEQFF. Together with reference TRBV7-6 and TRBJ2-1, the CDR3 gives the full variable domain: GAGVSQSPRYKVTKRGQDVALRCDPISGHVSLYWYRQALGQGPEFLTYFNYEAQQDKSGLPNDRFSAERPEGSISTLTIQRTEQRDSAMYRCASSSGLAGTYEQFFGPGTRLTVL.

The rearrangement links TRBV5-5 to TRBJ2-7; 8 nucleotides agree with TRBD1. The CDR3 has 15 residues. Trimming cost V 3 bases and J 2 bases; bases outside gene matches: 7. Per the germline V gene, CDR1 is SGHKS and CDR2 is YYEKEE (reference sequence). The CDR3 protein is CASSWQGQGPYEQYF. As DNA, the CDR3 is TGTGCCAGCAGCTGGCAAGGACAGGGCCCCTACGAGCAGTACTTC.

This clone was observed a few times. The chain uses TRBV27 and TRBJ1-5, with D maybe TRBD1 (5 bases). Germline V gene data show CDR1 as MNHEY and CDR2 as SMNVEV (reference sequence). The V end was cut by 10 bases, the J end by 2 bases, with 12 bases between. This CDR3 spans 13 amino acids. The DNA of the CDR3 is TGTGCCACGGGGGTCGTCGGCAATCAGCCCCAGCATTTT. Protein sequence: CATGVVGNQPQHF.

The chain has TRBV9 and TRBJ2-1; unclear D gene. CDR1 and CDR2 (germline): SGDLS, YYNGEE. Between the trimmed V and J ends, which lost 4 bases and 4 bases, there was a span of 9 bases. The CDR3 runs 13 residues. In nucleotides, the CDR3 is TGTGCCAGCAGCCAATTCGAATACAATGAGCAGTTCTTC. Translating it yields CASSQFEYNEQFF.

The rearrangement uses TRBV4-1 and TRBJ1-2, with 8 bases aligning to TRBD1. CDR1 MGHRA and CDR2 YSYEKL come from the germline V gene. The junction had 9 bases not matched to a gene; V was cut back by 1 base and J by 8 bases. This CDR3 contains 15 residues. The CDR3 reads CASSQGGQGARGYTF. The CDR3 nucleotides are TGCGCCAGCAGCCAAGGGGGTCAGGGGGCGCGGGGCTACACCTTC.

The rearrangement joins TRBV11-1 to TRBJ2-7; D unresolved. V dropped 5 bases and J dropped 4 bases, with 15 bases sitting between them. CDR1 and CDR2 from the germline V gene are SGHAT and FQDESV (reference sequence). The CDR3 extends over 14 amino acids. CDR3 loop: CASSHHGTKYEQYF. CDR3 sequence (DNA): TGTGCCAGCAGCCACCACGGAACAAAATACGAGCAGTACTTC.

This chain links TRBV9 with TRBJ1-1; tentatively, D is TRBD1 (5 bases). Per germline, CDR1 SGDLS and CDR2 YYNGEE. This CDR3 region has 15 residues. V was clipped by 4 bases and J by 8 bases, with 21 bases between them. CDR3: CASSPQGGERVEAFF. The DNA for the CDR3 is TGTGCCAGCAGCCCCCAGGGAGGGGAAAGGGTCGAAGCTTTCTTT.

The rearrangement joins TRBV5-5 to TRBJ1-2, with 9 bases that match TRBD1. This CDR3 contains 18 residues. Germline trimming cut 4 bases from V and 3 bases from J; bases unmatched to any gene: 16. The V gene's germline CDR1 is SGHKS and CDR2 YYEKEE (reference sequence). The CDR3 region has the DNA TGTGCCAGCAGCGCCCGGGGACAGGGCTTGGAGGGCGACTATGGCTACACCTTC. Its protein is CASSARGQGLEGDYGYTF. Together with reference TRBV5-5 and TRBJ1-2, the CDR3 gives the full variable domain: DAGVTQSPTHLIKTRGQQVTLRCSPISGHKSVSWYQQVLGQGPQFIFQYYEKEERGRGNFPDRFSARQFPNYSSELNVNALLLGDSALYLCASSARGQGLEGDYGYTFGSGTRLTVV.

This clone has only one observation. The rearrangement links TRBV7-6 to TRBJ2-5; D is unclear. Looked up from germline, CDR1 is SGHVS and CDR2 is FNYEAQ. The CDR3 is made up of 13 amino acids. The germline V and J ends were trimmed by 5 bases and 4 bases, with 11 bases remaining between them. The CDR3 nucleotides are TGTGCCAGCAGCCTCCCGGCTGGAGAGACCCAGTACTTC. This gives the protein CASSLPAGETQYF.

This clone appeared a single time. The chain combines TRBV19 with TRBJ2-7, with TRBD1 matching over 8 bases. Germline values: CDR1 LNHDA, CDR2 SQIVND (reference sequence). This CDR3 spans 12 amino acids. Unmatched junction bases numbered 5, after V lost 7 bases and J lost 6 bases. The CDR3 here is CASTTGGSEQYF. CDR3 coding DNA: TGTGCCAGTACTACAGGGGGGTCCGAGCAGTACTTC.

The chain employs TRBV27 and TRBJ2-3, with 11 bases matching TRBD2. Germline CDR1 is MNHEY and CDR2 is SMNVEV (reference sequence). The V segment lost 5 bases and the J segment 4 bases; nucleotides outside the gene matches: 8. This CDR3 contains 16 residues. The chain's CDR3 is CASSPKTSGISDTQYF. The CDR3 region has the DNA TGTGCCAGCAGTCCCAAGACTAGCGGGATATCAGATACGCAGTATTTT.

The genes are TRBV7-9 and TRBJ2-5; 11 positions agree with TRBD2. The V segment lost 1 base and the J segment 2 bases; nucleotides outside the gene matches: 3. The CDR3 extends over 16 amino acids. CDR1 is SEHNR and CDR2 is FQNEAQ in the germline V gene (reference sequence). The CDR3 DNA follows: TGTGCCAGCAGCTTAGTGGGACTAGCGGAACAAGAGACCCAGTACTTC. It is translated as CASSLVGLAEQETQYF. The full variable domain, in which reference TRBV7-9 and TRBJ2-5 provide the parts outside the CDR3, is DTGVSQNPRHKITKRGQNVTFRCDPISEHNRLYWYRQTLGQGPEFLTYFQNEAQLEKSRLLSDRFSAERPKGSFSTLEIQRTEQGDSAMYLCASSLVGLAEQETQYFGPGTRLLVL.

The rearrangement uses TRBV7-9 and TRBJ2-7; D is undetermined. The ends were cut back, 4 bases at V and 5 bases at J, with 9 bases in the middle. CDR1 and CDR2 (germline): SEHNR, FQNEAQ (reference sequence). The CDR3 contains 12 residues. The CDR3 DNA reads TGTGCCAGCAGCTCAGTCGCGGACGAGCAGTACTTC. It encodes CASSSVADEQYF.

This chain uses TRBV9 with TRBJ1-1; D might be TRBD1 (5 bases). This CDR3 comprises 13 residues. Germline CDR1 SGDLS, CDR2 YYNGEE. V dropped 3 bases and J dropped 4 bases, with 10 bases sitting between them. Here the CDR3 DNA reads TGTGCCAGCAGCGGCCTCGGGGGCACTGAAGCTTTCTTT. This translates into CASSGLGGTEAFF. The full variable domain, rest sourced from reference TRBV9 and TRBJ1-1, is DSGVTQTPKHLITATGQRVTLRCSPRSGDLSVYWYQQSLDQGLQFLIQYYNGEERAKGNILERFSAQQFPDLHSELNLSSLELGDSALYFCASSGLGGTEAFFGQGTRLTVV.